This TCR beta chain was identified during a study of T cell changes during pregnancy in multiple sclerosis. V lost 2 bases to trimming and J lost 2 bases; unmatched junction nucleotides: 3. Germline-derived CDR1 and CDR2 are SGHAT and FQDESV (reference sequence). CDR3 length: 14 amino acids. Repertoires were generated with immunoSEQ multiplex PCR, while TCRdb's copy carries only in-frame clones and drops some. The table shows 35,000 to 50,000 clones, with roughly 92% occurring only once. The V gene is TRBV11-1, the J gene TRBJ2-7; TRBD2 aligns across 7 bases. Sequencing was performed on CD4+ T cells from peripheral blood mononuclear cells, taken in the first trimester of pregnancy. This sequence originates from a female donor with multiple sclerosis, enrolled in a pregnancy study. The CDR3 protein is CASSLQTSAYEQYF. The CDR3 DNA reads as TGTGCCAGCAGCTTACAAACTAGCGCCTACGAGCAGTACTTC.